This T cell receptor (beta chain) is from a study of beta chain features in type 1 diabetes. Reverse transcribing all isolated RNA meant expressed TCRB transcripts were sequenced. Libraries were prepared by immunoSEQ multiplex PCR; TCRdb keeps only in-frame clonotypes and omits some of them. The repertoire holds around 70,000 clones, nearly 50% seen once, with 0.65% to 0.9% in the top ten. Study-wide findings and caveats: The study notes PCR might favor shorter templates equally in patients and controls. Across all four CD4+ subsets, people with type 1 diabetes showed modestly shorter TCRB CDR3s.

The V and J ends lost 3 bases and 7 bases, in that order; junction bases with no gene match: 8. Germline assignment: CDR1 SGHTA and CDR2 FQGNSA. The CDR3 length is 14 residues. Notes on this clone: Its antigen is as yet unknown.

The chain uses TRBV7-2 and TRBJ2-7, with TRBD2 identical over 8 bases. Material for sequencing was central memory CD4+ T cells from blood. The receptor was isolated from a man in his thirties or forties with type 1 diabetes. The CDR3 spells CASSFRRGEGEQYF. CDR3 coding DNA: TGTGCCAGCAGCTTTCGGCGGGGGGAGGGGGAGCAGTACTTC.